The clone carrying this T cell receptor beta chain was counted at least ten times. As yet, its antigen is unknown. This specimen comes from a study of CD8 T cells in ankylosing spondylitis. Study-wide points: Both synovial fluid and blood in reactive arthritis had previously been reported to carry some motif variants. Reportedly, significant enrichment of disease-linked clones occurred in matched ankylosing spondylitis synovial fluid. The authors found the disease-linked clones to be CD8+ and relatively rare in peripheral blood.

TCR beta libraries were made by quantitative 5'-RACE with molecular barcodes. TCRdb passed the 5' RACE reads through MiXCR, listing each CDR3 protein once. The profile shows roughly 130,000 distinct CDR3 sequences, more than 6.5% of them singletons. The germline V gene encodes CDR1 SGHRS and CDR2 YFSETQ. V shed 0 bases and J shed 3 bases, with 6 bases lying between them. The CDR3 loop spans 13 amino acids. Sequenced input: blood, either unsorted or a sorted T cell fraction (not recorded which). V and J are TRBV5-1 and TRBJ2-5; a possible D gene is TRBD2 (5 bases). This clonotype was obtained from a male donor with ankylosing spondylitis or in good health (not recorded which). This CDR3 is CASSLGGKETQYF. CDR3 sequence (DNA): TGCGCCAGCAGCTTGGGAGGGAAAGAGACCCAGTACTTC.